These T cell receptor beta chains were read from a single sample in a study of T cell changes during pregnancy in multiple sclerosis. The data were produced by immunoSEQ multiplex PCR, yet TCRdb's version contains in-frame clones alone and is incomplete. The sample records around 60,000 clones, around 93% being singletons. Source: CD4+ T cells from peripheral blood mononuclear cells, taken before pregnancy. These receptor sequences come from a female donor with multiple sclerosis, enrolled in a pregnancy study. Both conserved end residues are part of each CDR3. D genes are given only for firm matches. Size is stated for part of the rows, as once, few or many counts, or as a class when the clone is expanded.

abundance: NA
v_gene: TRBV9
len: 18
j_gene: TRBJ2-1
d_gene: TRBD2
CDR3nt: TGTGCCAGCAGCGCTCGAGGACTAGCGGCCCTGTCCTACAATGAGCAGTTCTTC
CDR3aa: CASSARGLAALSYNEQFF

abundance: NA
v_gene: TRBV19
len: 15
j_gene: TRBJ2-7
d_gene: TRBD1
CDR3nt: TGTGCCAGTAGTATAGGGACAGGCAAGTTGTACGAGCAGTACTTC
CDR3aa: CASSIGTGKLYEQYF

abundance: NA
v_gene: TRBV19
len: 16
j_gene: TRBJ1-2
d_gene: NA
CDR3nt: TGTGCCAGTAGCATCCCATTGGGGGGGAACAACTATGGCTACACCTTC
CDR3aa: CASSIPLGGNNYGYTF

abundance: NA
v_gene: TRBV5-8
len: 16
j_gene: TRBJ1-1
d_gene: NA
CDR3nt: TGTGCCAGCAGACTGGGCGGGGAGACCCTGAACACTGAAGCTTTCTTT
CDR3aa: CASRLGGETLNTEAFF

abundance: NA
v_gene: TRBV19
len: 17
j_gene: TRBJ1-4
d_gene: NA
CDR3nt: TGTGCCAGTAGTATTGGGGGGACGACTGCAACTAATGAAAAACTGTTTTTT
CDR3aa: CASSIGGTTATNEKLFF

abundance: NA
v_gene: TRBV29-1
len: 15
j_gene: TRBJ2-1
d_gene: TRBD2
CDR3nt: TGCAGCGTACACGGACTAGCGGGAGTGAACAATGAGCAGTTCTTC
CDR3aa: CSVHGLAGVNNEQFF

abundance: NA
v_gene: TRBV28
len: 20
j_gene: TRBJ2-5
d_gene: TRBD2
CDR3nt: TGTGCCAGCAGTTTTACTCTCCGCCCGGGACTAGCGGGAGATGATGAGACCCAGTACTTC
CDR3aa: CASSFTLRPGLAGDDETQYF

abundance: NA
v_gene: TRBV7-2
len: 17
j_gene: TRBJ2-2
d_gene: NA
CDR3nt: TGTGCCAGCAGCTTAGACCCTCGGCGGATTAGAACCGGGGAGCTGTTTTTT
CDR3aa: CASSLDPRRIRTGELFF

abundance: NA
v_gene: TRBV27
len: 14
j_gene: TRBJ2-1
d_gene: NA
CDR3nt: TGTGCCAGCAGTAGACAGTTTTTCTACAATGAGCAGTTCTTC
CDR3aa: CASSRQFFYNEQFF

abundance: NA
v_gene: TRBV15
len: 16
j_gene: TRBJ2-1
d_gene: NA
CDR3nt: TGTGCCACCAGCAGAGATATCCGGGATTCGTACAATGAGCAGTTCTTC
CDR3aa: CATSRDIRDSYNEQFF

abundance: NA
v_gene: TRBV2
len: 14
j_gene: TRBJ1-5
d_gene: NA
CDR3nt: TGTGCCAGCAGAACGGGGAGCAGTATTCAGCCCCAGCATTTT
CDR3aa: CASRTGSSIQPQHF

abundance: NA
v_gene: TRBV5-4
len: 15
j_gene: TRBJ1-2
d_gene: NA
CDR3nt: TGTGCCAGCAGCTCGACAGCCAGCTCATACTATGGCTACACCTTC
CDR3aa: CASSSTASSYYGYTF

abundance: NA
v_gene: TRBV18
len: 16
j_gene: TRBJ1-1
d_gene: NA
CDR3nt: TGTGCCAGCTCACCACCATACCGACAAGCTAACACTGAAGCTTTCTTT
CDR3aa: CASSPPYRQANTEAFF

abundance: NA
v_gene: TRBV11-3
len: 16
j_gene: TRBJ2-1
d_gene: TRBD2
CDR3nt: TGTGCCAGCAGCTTTATACTAGCGGCTGCTTACAATGAGCAGTTCTTC
CDR3aa: CASSFILAAAYNEQFF

abundance: once
v_gene: TRBV9
len: 13
j_gene: TRBJ2-3
d_gene: TRBD2
CDR3nt: TGTGCCAGCGGACTAGCGGGAGTAGATACGCAGTATTTT
CDR3aa: CASGLAGVDTQYF

abundance: NA
v_gene: TRBV6-1
len: 15
j_gene: TRBJ2-7
d_gene: TRBD1
CDR3nt: TGTGCCAGCAGCGCACGGGACAGGGGTAGGAACGAGCAGTACTTC
CDR3aa: CASSARDRGRNEQYF

abundance: NA
v_gene: TRBV11-3
len: 12
j_gene: TRBJ2-4
d_gene: TRBD2
CDR3nt: TGTGCCAGTAGCGGGAGGTGGGACATTCAGTACTTC
CDR3aa: CASSGRWDIQYF

abundance: once
v_gene: TRBV7-9
len: 14
j_gene: TRBJ2-7
d_gene: TRBD2
CDR3nt: TGTGCCAGCAGCCTAGCGGGAGGACGGGACGAGCAGTACTTC
CDR3aa: CASSLAGGRDEQYF

abundance: NA
v_gene: TRBV30
len: 14
j_gene: TRBJ2-1
d_gene: NA
CDR3nt: TGTGCCTGGAGTGCTTACCCTACTTACAATGAGCAGTTCTTC
CDR3aa: CAWSAYPTYNEQFF

abundance: once
v_gene: TRBV19
len: 15
j_gene: TRBJ2-7
d_gene: TRBD1
CDR3nt: TGTGCCAGTAGTATAGTAGGGGACAGGATCTACGAGCAGTACTTC
CDR3aa: CASSIVGDRIYEQYF

abundance: NA
v_gene: TRBV21-1
len: 18
j_gene: TRBJ2-3
d_gene: NA
CDR3nt: TGTGCCACCGCCATCGGGACAGGGGCGAGCTCTGGCACAGATACGCAGTATTTT
CDR3aa: CATAIGTGASSGTDTQYF

abundance: NA
v_gene: TRBV5-4
len: 14
j_gene: TRBJ2-3
d_gene: TRBD1
CDR3nt: TGTGCCGTCGGCGGGGACAGGGAGAAAGATACGCAGTATTTT
CDR3aa: CAVGGDREKDTQYF

abundance: NA
v_gene: TRBV5-1
len: 15
j_gene: TRBJ2-7
d_gene: TRBD1
CDR3nt: TGCGCCAGCAGCTGGGGACAGGGGAAGGCCTACGAGCAGTACTTC
CDR3aa: CASSWGQGKAYEQYF

abundance: NA
v_gene: TRBV28
len: 11
j_gene: TRBJ1-2
d_gene: NA
CDR3nt: TGTGCCAGCAGTGGACAGTATGGCTACACCTTC
CDR3aa: CASSGQYGYTF

abundance: NA
v_gene: TRBV2
len: 12
j_gene: TRBJ2-5
d_gene: TRBD2
CDR3nt: TGTGCCAGCACGGCTAGCGGTGCGACCCAGTACTTC
CDR3aa: CASTASGATQYF

abundance: NA
v_gene: TRBV6-6
len: 14
j_gene: TRBJ2-7
d_gene: TRBD2
CDR3nt: TGTGCCAGCGTCTCTAGCGGAGCCTCCTACGAGCAGTACTTC
CDR3aa: CASVSSGASYEQYF

abundance: NA
v_gene: TRBV7-9
len: 15
j_gene: TRBJ2-7
d_gene: TRBD1
CDR3nt: TGTGCCAGCAGCAACCGGGACAGGGGGCTTCACGAGCAGTACTTC
CDR3aa: CASSNRDRGLHEQYF

abundance: NA
v_gene: TRBV11-2
len: 14
j_gene: TRBJ1-2
d_gene: NA
CDR3nt: TGTGCCAGCAGCTTAACAGGGTCGAGCTATGGCTACACCTTC
CDR3aa: CASSLTGSSYGYTF

abundance: NA
v_gene: TRBV19
len: 15
j_gene: TRBJ1-2
d_gene: TRBD1
CDR3nt: TGTGCCAGCACCAGAGGACAGGGGGTTAACTATGGCTACACCTTC
CDR3aa: CASTRGQGVNYGYTF